These 16 T cell receptor beta chains were all obtained from the same sample, sequenced in a study of blood T cell repertoires in COVID-19. Data came from immunoSEQ multiplex PCR; TCRdb stores just in-frame clones and leaves some out. Among 380,000 or so clones listed, 89% were seen once. Specimen: peripheral blood. The receptors originated from a man in his forties with acute or convalescent COVID-19.

V usage is TRBV6-2 or TRBV6-3 and J usage is TRBJ1-1; a weak D match, TRBD1 (5 bases). Trimming removed 0 bases at V and 6 bases at J, with 17 bases between. The CDR3 consists of 16 residues. The V gene's germline CDR1 is MNHEY and CDR2 SVGEGT. CDR3: CASSYSWRGDAAEAFF. CDR3 coding DNA: TGTGCCAGCAGTTACTCATGGAGGGGTGATGCCGCTGAAGCTTTCTTT.

V is TRBV18 and J is TRBJ2-7, with 10 bases that match TRBD2. The V and J ends lost 1 base and 2 bases, in that order; junction bases with no gene match: 2. Germline V gene sequence: CDR1 KGHSH, CDR2 LQKENI. The CDR3 totals 15 residues. Here the CDR3 DNA reads TGTGCCAGCTCACCACTAGCGGGAGGTACCTACGAGCAGTACTTC. Amino acids: CASSPLAGGTYEQYF.

The rearrangement links TRBV6-5 to TRBJ1-4; 10 nucleotides agree with TRBD1. Germline-derived CDR1 and CDR2 are MNHEY and SVGAGI. The CDR3 length is 15 residues. V lost 0 bases, J lost 8 bases, and 3 bases stayed unmatched. As DNA, the CDR3 is TGTGCCAGCAGTTACTCCGGACAGGGGGTCGAAAAACTGTTTTTT. This codes for CASSYSGQGVEKLFF.

The chain links TRBV9 to TRBJ2-7; 7 bases match TRBD2. Germline trimming cut 0 bases from V and 0 bases from J; bases unmatched to any gene: 3. CDR1 is SGDLS, CDR2 YYNGEE, per germline. This CDR3 contains 15 residues. The CDR3 DNA sequence: TGTGCCAGCAGCGTAGGAGCGGGGACCTCCTACGAGCAGTACTTC. The encoded protein is CASSVGAGTSYEQYF.

V gene TRBV30 combines with J gene TRBJ2-7, with 9 bases lining up with TRBD1. V lost 4 bases to trimming and J lost 1 base; unmatched junction nucleotides: 5. The CDR3 sequence is 14 residues long. The germline CDR1 and CDR2 sequences are GTSNPN and SVGIG (reference sequence). CDR3 nucleotide sequence: TGTGCCTGGACGGCGGGACAGGGATCCTACGAGCAGTACTTC. Translation: CAWTAGQGSYEQYF. Together with reference TRBV30 and TRBJ2-7, the CDR3 gives the full variable domain: SQTIHQWPATLVQPVGSPLSLECTVEGTSNPNLYWYRQAAGRGLQLLFYSVGIGQISSEVPQNLSASRPQDRQFILSSKKLLLSDSGFYLCAWTAGQGSYEQYFGPGTRLTVT.

This sequence joins TRBV10-2 and TRBJ1-6; 7 positions agree with TRBD1. The V gene's germline CDR1 is WSHSY and CDR2 SAAADI. V shed 7 bases, J shed 9 bases, and the junction held 6 bases outside the gene matches. The CDR3 is 13 amino acids. Here the CDR3 reads CASKRGQGSPLHF. CDR3 in DNA: TGCGCCAGCAAAAGGGGGCAAGGTTCACCCCTCCACTTT.

The chain joins TRBV6-1 to TRBJ1-3; 9 positions agree with TRBD1. The V gene end was trimmed by 6 bases and the J gene end by 0 bases; junction bases not matched to a gene: 6. This CDR3 is built from 16 residues. Germline loops: CDR1 MNHNS, CDR2 SASEGT. Written as DNA, the CDR3 is TGTGCCAGCAGCGAACAGGGGGCCAGCTCTGGAAACACCATATATTTT. This translates into CASSEQGASSGNTIYF.

J is TRBJ1-4 and V is TRBV6-1; D gene ambiguous. CDR3 length: 15 amino acids. V lost 6 bases to trimming and J lost 0 bases, with 11 bases between them. Germline V gene sequence: CDR1 MNHNS, CDR2 SASEGT. CDR3: CASRLDGTTNEKLFF. The CDR3 nucleotides are TGTGCCAGCAGGCTAGACGGCACAACTAATGAAAAACTGTTTTTT.

The chain recombines TRBV5-4 with TRBJ2-2, with D perhaps matching TRBD1 (6 bases). Per germline, CDR1 SGHNT and CDR2 YYREEE (reference sequence). The CDR3 runs to 18 residues. V lost 4 bases and J 0 bases, leaving 19 bases between the germline ends. The CDR3 loop reads CASSRDRIPVANTGELFF. Written as DNA, the CDR3 is TGTGCCAGCAGCCGTGACAGGATTCCGGTCGCGAACACCGGGGAGCTGTTTTTT.

The chain combines TRBV19 with TRBJ2-6; 9 bases map to TRBD1. The V gene end was trimmed by 5 bases and the J gene end by 4 bases; junction bases not matched to a gene: 6. This CDR3 contains 16 residues. Germline V lookup: CDR1 LNHDA, CDR2 SQIVND (reference sequence). The CDR3 loop is CASSPGQGFGANVLTF. In DNA, the CDR3 is TGTGCCAGTAGTCCCGGACAGGGGTTCGGGGCCAACGTCCTGACTTTC.

The gene calls are TRBV9 and TRBJ1-6; possibly TRBD1 for D (5 bases). Looked up from germline, CDR1 is SGDLS and CDR2 is YYNGEE. V lost 3 bases to trimming and J lost 5 bases, with 12 bases between them. CDR3 length: 15 amino acids. CDR3 sequence reads: CASSATGRDNSPLHF. DNA of the CDR3: TGTGCCAGCAGCGCTACAGGACGGGATAATTCACCCCTCCACTTT.

V gene TRBV11-3 combines with J gene TRBJ2-3; TRBD1 might be the D (6 bases). CDR1 is SGHNT and CDR2 is YENEEA in the germline V gene. The V end was cut by 1 base, the J end by 4 bases, with 12 bases between. The CDR3 loop spans 15 amino acids. Here the CDR3 DNA reads TGTGCCAGCAGCTTAGGGCCAGGGGTGGCAGATACGCAGTATTTT. Translating it yields CASSLGPGVADTQYF.

The chain has TRBV3-1 (or the pseudogene TRBV3-2) and TRBJ1-1, with D maybe TRBD1 (5 bases). The CDR3 extends over 16 amino acids. The germline V and J ends were trimmed by 8 bases and 0 bases, with 19 bases remaining between them. Germline V gene data show CDR1 as LGHDT and CDR2 as YNNKEL (reference sequence). CDR3 DNA: TGTGCCAGCGCGACCAGCTCAAAGGGGTTGAACACTGAAGCTTTCTTT. Amino acids: CASATSSKGLNTEAFF.

The V call is TRBV6-4, the J call TRBJ2-3; 9 nucleotides align to TRBD1. The junction had 11 bases not matched to a gene; V was cut back by 0 bases and J by 4 bases. Germline CDR1 is MRHNA and CDR2 is SNTAGT. The CDR3 contains 18 residues. The CDR3 sequence: CASSDSMVTGGFADTQYF. The DNA of the CDR3 is TGTGCCAGCAGTGACTCGATGGTGACAGGGGGTTTCGCAGATACGCAGTATTTT.

This clone was detected only a few times. The CDR3 region is CASSFLAGGNTGELFF. The DNA for the CDR3 is TGTGCCAGCAGTTTCCTAGCGGGAGGGAACACCGGGGAGCTGTTTTTT. This chain uses TRBV27 with TRBJ2-2; 11 positions match TRBD2. Germline assignment: CDR1 MNHEY and CDR2 SMNVEV (reference sequence). V lost 3 bases and J lost 1; bases outside the gene matches: 1. The CDR3 has 16 residues.

This clone is a singleton in its sample. This chain connects TRBV7-3 to TRBJ2-3; tentatively, D is TRBD2 (6 bases). Germline CDR1 and CDR2: SGHTA and FQGTGA. CDR3 length: 16 residues. With 5 bases removed from V and 3 bases from J, the gap between germline ends came to 18 bases. CDR3 sequence: CASSQIRTTGTDTQYF. The CDR3, as DNA: TGTGCCAGCAGCCAAATAAGGACTACGGGGACAGATACGCAGTATTTT.